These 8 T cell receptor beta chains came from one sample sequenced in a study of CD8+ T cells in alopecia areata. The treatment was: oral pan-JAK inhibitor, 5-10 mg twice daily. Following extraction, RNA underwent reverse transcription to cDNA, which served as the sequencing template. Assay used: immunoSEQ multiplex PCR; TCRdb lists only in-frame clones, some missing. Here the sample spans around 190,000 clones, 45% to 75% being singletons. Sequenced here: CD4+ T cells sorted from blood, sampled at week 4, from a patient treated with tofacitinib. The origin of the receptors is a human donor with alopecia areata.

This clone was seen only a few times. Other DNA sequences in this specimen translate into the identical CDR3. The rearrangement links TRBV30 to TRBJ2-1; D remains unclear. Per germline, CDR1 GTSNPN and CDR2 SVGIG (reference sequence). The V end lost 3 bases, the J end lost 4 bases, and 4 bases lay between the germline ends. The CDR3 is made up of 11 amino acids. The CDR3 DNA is TGTGCCTGGAGAGGATACAATGAGCAGTTCTTC. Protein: CAWRGYNEQFF.

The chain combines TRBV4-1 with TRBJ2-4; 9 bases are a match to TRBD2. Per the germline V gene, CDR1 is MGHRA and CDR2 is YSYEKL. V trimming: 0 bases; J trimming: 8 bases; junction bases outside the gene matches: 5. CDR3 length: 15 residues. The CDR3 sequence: CASSQDPGGRDIQYF. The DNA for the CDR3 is TGCGCCAGCAGCCAAGATCCGGGCGGGAGGGACATTCAGTACTTC.

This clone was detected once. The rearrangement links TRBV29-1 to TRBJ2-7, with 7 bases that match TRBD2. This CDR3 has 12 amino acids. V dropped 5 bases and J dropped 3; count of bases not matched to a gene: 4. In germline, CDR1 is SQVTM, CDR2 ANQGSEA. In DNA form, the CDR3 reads TGCAGCGTTTCTCCTAGCGGCTACGAGCAGTACTTC. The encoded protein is CSVSPSGYEQYF.

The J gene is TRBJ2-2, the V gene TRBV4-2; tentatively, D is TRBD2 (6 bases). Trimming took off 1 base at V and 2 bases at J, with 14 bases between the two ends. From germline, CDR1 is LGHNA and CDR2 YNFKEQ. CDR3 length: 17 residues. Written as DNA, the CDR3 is TGTGCCAGCAGCCAAGTTTCTGGCGGGGCAAACACCGGGGAGCTGTTTTTT. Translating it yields CASSQVSGGANTGELFF.

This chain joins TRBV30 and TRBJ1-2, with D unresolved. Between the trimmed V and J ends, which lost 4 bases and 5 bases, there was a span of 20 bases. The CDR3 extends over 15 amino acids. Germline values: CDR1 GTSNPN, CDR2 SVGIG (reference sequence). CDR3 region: CAWNTGSPGIYGYTF. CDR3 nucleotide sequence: TGTGCCTGGAACACCGGATCACCGGGGATATATGGCTACACCTTC.

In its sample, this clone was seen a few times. CDR3 sequence reads: CASSKLKGETQYF. The CDR3 DNA is TGCGCCAGCAGCAAACTTAAAGGAGAGACCCAGTACTTC. This chain uses TRBV4-3 with TRBJ2-5; D gene unclear. From germline, CDR1 is LGHNA and CDR2 YSLEER. The V and J ends lost 5 bases and 4 bases respectively, with 11 bases between them. The CDR3 extends over 13 amino acids.

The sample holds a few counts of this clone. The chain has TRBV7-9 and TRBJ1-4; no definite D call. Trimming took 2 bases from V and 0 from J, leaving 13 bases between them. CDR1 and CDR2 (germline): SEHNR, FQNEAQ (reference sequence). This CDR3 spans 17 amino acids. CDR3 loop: CASSLREGLATNEKLFF. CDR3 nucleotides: TGTGCCAGCAGCTTACGGGAAGGACTAGCAACTAATGAAAAACTGTTTTTT.

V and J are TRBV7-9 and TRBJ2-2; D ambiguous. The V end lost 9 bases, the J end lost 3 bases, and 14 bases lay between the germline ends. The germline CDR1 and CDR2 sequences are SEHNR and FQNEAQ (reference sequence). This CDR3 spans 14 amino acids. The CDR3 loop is CASSMAADTGELFF. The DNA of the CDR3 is TGTGCCAGTTCGATGGCCGCGGACACCGGGGAGCTGTTTTTT.